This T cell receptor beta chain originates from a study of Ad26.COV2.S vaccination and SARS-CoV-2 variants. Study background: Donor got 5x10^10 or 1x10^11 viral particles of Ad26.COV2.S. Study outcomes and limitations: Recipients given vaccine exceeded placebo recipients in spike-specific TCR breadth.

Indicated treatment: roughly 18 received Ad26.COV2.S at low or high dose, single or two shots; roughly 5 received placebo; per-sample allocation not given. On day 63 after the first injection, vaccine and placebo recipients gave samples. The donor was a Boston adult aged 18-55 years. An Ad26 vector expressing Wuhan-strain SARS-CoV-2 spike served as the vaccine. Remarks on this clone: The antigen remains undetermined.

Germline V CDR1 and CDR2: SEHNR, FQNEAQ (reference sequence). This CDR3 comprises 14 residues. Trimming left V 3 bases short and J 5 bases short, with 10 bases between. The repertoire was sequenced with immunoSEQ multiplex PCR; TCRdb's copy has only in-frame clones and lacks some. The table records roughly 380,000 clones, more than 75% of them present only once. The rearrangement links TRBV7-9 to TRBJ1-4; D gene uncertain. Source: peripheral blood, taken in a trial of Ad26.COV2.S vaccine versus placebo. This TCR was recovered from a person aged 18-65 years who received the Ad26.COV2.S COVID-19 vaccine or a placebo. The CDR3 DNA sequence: TGTGCCAGCAGCTTTCGCGATCTGAATGAAAAACTGTTTTTT. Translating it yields CASSFRDLNEKLFF.